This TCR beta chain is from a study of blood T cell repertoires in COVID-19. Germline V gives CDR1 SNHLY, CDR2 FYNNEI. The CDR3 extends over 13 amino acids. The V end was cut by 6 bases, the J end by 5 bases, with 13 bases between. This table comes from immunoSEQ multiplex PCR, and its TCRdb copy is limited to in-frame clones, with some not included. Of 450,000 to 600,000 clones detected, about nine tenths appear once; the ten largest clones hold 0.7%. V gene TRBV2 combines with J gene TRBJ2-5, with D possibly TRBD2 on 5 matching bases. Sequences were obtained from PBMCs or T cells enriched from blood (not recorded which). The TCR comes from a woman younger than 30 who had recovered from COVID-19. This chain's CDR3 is CASSPGMGETQYF. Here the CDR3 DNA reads TGTGCCAGCAGCCCGGGGATGGGGGAGACCCAGTACTTC.